The 5 T cell receptor beta chains reported below all come from one sample, sequenced in a study of neurological immune-mediated disorders. The time point is: longitudinal time-point 3. TCRdb re-called the 5' RACE reads with MiXCR, one entry per CDR3 protein. The sample lists tens of thousands of distinct CDR3 sequences, around 4% occurring once. Sequencing was carried out using PBMCs. These receptors were obtained from a woman aged 60-75 years with multiple sclerosis.

In its sample, this clonotype was seen many times. The chain joins TRBV29-1 to TRBJ1-1, with TRBD1 identical over 7 bases. Unmatched junction bases numbered 3, after V lost 7 bases and J lost 7 bases. Germline CDR1 reads SQVTM; CDR2 reads ANQGSEA. This CDR3 region has 10 residues. CDR3 DNA sequence: TGCAGCGCCGGGACAGATGAAGCTTTCTTT. Amino acids: CSAGTDEAFF.

This clonotype was seen repeatedly, ten times or more. The rearrangement links TRBV6-9 to TRBJ2-7, with D perhaps TRBD1 (5 bases). The CDR3 totals 15 residues. Germline lookup yields CDR1 MNHGY and CDR2 SVAAGI. V lost 8 bases and J 0 bases, leaving 17 bases between the germline ends. This CDR3 reads CASPPHQGLSYEQYF. The CDR3 DNA is TGTGCCAGCCCCCCGCATCAGGGCCTCTCCTACGAGCAGTACTTC.

As for this clonotype: A read error may be the cause here, since a much bigger clone is one base away. The CDR3 DNA reads as TGTACCAGCAGCCCCAAGGGATTCGGGGAGACCCAGTACTTC. Its protein product is CTSSPKGFGETQYF. The chain combines TRBV11-2 with TRBJ2-5; D gene unclear. This CDR3 is 14 amino acids long. CDR1 is SGHAT, CDR2 FQNNGV, per germline. Supplemented by reference TRBV11-2 and TRBJ2-5, the full variable domain reads EAGVAQSPRYKIIEKRQSVAFWCNPISGHATLYWYQQILGQGPKLLIQFQNNGVVDDSQLPKDRFSAERLKGVDSTLKIQPAKLEDSAVYLCTSSPKGFGETQYFGPGTRLLVL.

The sample holds many counts of this clonotype. The genes are TRBV27 and TRBJ1-1; D is ambiguous. V was shortened by 6 bases and J by 5 bases, with 10 bases between the two germline ends. Germline V gene data show CDR1 as MNHEY and CDR2 as SMNVEV (reference sequence). The CDR3 loop spans 12 amino acids. As DNA, the CDR3 is TGTGCCAGCAGCTCCAGGAGAACTGAAGCTTTCTTT. Its translation: CASSSRRTEAFF.

This clonotype has a count of ten or more. This chain uses TRBV20-1 with TRBJ2-7; the D gene is possibly TRBD1 (5 bases). This CDR3 has 14 residues. The V gene lost 1 base and the J gene lost 4 bases, with 14 bases spanning the gap. Germline V lookup: CDR1 DFQATT, CDR2 SNEGSKA (reference sequence). The CDR3 sequence is CSARGQGTNYEQYF. CDR3 DNA sequence: TGCAGTGCTAGAGGTCAGGGAACGAATTACGAGCAGTACTTC.